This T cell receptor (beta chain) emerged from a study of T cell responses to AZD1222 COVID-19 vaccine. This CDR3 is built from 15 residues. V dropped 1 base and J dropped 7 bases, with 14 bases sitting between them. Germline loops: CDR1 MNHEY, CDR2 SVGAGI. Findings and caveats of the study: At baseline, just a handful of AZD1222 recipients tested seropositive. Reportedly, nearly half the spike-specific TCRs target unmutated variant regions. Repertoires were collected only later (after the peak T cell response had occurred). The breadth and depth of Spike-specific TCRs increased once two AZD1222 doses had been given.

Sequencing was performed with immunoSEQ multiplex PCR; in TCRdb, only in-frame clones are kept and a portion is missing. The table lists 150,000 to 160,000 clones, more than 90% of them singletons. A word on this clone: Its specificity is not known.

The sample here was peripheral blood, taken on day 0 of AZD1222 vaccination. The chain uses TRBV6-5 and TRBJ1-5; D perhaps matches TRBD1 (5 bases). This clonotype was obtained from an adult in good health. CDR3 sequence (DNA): TGTGCCAGCAGTTACTGGGGCCGGCGGGTCCAGCCCCAGCATTTT. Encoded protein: CASSYWGRRVQPQHF.